This entry features one T cell receptor beta chain sequence. Its antigen is as yet unknown. These data are taken from a study of Ad26.COV2.S vaccination and SARS-CoV-2 variants. Study background: Doses of Ad26.COV2.S were injected into muscle once or twice, 56 days apart.

Treatment specified: some 20 received Ad26.COV2.S at low or high dose, single or two shots; about 5 received placebo; per-sample allocation not given. The samples date from day 63 after the first vaccine or placebo injection. Generated by immunoSEQ multiplex PCR, the TCRdb table keeps only in-frame clones and is missing some. The table lists about 320,000 clones, 85% to 90% of them singletons. Study-wide results and limits: Vaccinees reportedly had broad spike-specific CD8+ and CD4+ T cell responses. It was vaccine recipients, not placebo recipients, who had the higher spike-specific TCR breadth.

There are 13 residues in the CDR3. The V gene end was trimmed by 8 bases and the J gene end by 5 bases; junction bases not matched to a gene: 8. Germline V lookup: CDR1 MNHEY, CDR2 SVGAGI. Here the sequenced sample was peripheral blood, taken in a trial of Ad26.COV2.S vaccine versus placebo. The origin of this receptor is a person aged 18-65 years who received the Ad26.COV2.S COVID-19 vaccine or a placebo. This chain joins TRBV6-5 and TRBJ1-2; 7 bases match TRBD1. In DNA, the CDR3 is TGTGCCAGCGGACAGGCCCTTGGGTATGGCTACACCTTC. Translation gives CASGQALGYGYTF.